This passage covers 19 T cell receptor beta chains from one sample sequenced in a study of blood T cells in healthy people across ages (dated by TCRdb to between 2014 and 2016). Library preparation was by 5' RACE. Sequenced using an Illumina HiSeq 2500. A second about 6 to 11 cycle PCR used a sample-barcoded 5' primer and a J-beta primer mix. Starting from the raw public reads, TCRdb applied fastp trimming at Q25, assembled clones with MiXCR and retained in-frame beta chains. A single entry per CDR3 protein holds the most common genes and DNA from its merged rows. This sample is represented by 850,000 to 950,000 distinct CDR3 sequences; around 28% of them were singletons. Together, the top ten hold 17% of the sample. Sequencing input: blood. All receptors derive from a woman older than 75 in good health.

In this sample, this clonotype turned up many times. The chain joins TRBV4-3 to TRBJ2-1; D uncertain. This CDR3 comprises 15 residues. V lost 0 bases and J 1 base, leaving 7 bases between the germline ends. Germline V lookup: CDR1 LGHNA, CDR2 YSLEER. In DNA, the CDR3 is TGCGCCAGCAGCCAAGACAGCCCTTCCTACAATGAGCAGTTCTTC. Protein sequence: CASSQDSPSYNEQFF.

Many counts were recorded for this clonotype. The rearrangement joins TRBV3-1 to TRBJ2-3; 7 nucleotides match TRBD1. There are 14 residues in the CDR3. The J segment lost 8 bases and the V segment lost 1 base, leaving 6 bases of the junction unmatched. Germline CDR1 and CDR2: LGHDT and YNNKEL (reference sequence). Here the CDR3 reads CASSQGQGSGTQYF. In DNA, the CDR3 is TGTGCCAGCAGCCAAGGACAGGGAAGCGGTACGCAGTATTTT.

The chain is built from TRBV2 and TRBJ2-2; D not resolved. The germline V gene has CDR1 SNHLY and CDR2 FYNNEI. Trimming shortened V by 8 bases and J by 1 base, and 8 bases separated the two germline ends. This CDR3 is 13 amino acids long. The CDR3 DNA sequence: TGTGCCAGCTCCCGTTTGAACACCGGGGAGCTGTTTTTT. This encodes CASSRLNTGELFF.

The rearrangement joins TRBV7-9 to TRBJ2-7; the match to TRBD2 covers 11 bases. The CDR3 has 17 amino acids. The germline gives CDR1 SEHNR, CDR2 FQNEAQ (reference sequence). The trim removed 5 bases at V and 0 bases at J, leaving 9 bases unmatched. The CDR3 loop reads CASSPIHSGRGSYEQYF. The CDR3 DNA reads TGTGCCAGCAGCCCAATCCATAGCGGGAGGGGCTCCTACGAGCAGTACTTC.

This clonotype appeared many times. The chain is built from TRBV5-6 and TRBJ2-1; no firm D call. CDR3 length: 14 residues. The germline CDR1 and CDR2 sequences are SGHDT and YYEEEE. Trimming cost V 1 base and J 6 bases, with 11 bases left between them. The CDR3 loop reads CASSLYGPTNEQFF. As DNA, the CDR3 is TGTGCCAGCAGCTTGTATGGACCCACCAATGAGCAGTTCTTC.

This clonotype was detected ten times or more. This CDR3 reads CASSLAGSLAGVNEQFF. Here the CDR3 DNA reads TGTGCCAGCAGCTTAGCAGGCTCCCTAGCGGGGGTCAATGAGCAGTTCTTC. V usage is TRBV7-2 and J usage is TRBJ2-1; 10 nucleotides match TRBD2. Germline V CDR1 and CDR2: SGHTA, FQGNSA. This CDR3 contains 17 residues. V gave up 0 bases and J gave up 6 bases; unmatched junction bases: 8.

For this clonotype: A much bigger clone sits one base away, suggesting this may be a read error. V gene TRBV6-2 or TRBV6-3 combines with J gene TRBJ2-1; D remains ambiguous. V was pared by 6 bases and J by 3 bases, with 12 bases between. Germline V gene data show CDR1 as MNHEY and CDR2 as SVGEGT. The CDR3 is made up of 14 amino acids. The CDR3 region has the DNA TGTGCCAGCAGCCCGGCCGTTGACTACAATGAGCAGTTCTTC. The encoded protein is CASSPAVDYNEQFF.

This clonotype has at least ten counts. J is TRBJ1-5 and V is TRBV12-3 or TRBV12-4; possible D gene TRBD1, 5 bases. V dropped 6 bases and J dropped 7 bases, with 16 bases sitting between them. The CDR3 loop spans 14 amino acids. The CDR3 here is CASSPRRGGQPQHF. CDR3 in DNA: TGTGCCAGCAGCCCCAGGAGGGGCGGACAGCCCCAGCATTTT.

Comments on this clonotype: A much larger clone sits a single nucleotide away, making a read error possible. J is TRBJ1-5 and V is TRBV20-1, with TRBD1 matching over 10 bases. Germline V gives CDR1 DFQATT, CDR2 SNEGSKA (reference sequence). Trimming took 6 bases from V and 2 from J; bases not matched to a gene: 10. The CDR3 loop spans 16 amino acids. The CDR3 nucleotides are TGCAGTGCGGGGGGACAGGGGACGCGGGGCAATCAGCCCCAGCATTTT. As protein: CSAGGQGTRGNQPQHF.

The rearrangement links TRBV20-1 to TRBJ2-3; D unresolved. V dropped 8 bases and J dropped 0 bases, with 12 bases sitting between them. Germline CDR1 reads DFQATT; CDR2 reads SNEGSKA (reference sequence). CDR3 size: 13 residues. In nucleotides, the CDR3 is TGCAGTCGTCGCCGACCGAGCACAGATACGCAGTATTTT. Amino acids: CSRRRPSTDTQYF.

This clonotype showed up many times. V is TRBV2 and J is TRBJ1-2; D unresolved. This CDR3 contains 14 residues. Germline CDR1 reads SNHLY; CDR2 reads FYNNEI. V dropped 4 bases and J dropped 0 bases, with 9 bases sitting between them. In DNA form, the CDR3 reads TGTGCCAGCAGTGTAACCAAGCCTAACTATGGCTACACCTTC. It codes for CASSVTKPNYGYTF.

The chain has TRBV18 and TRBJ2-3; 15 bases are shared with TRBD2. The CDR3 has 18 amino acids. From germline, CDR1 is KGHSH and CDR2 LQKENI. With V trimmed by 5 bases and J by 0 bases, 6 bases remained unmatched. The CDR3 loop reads CASSSGLAGGASTDTQYF. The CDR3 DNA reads TGTGCCAGCTCATCCGGACTAGCGGGGGGGGCTAGCACAGATACGCAGTATTTT.

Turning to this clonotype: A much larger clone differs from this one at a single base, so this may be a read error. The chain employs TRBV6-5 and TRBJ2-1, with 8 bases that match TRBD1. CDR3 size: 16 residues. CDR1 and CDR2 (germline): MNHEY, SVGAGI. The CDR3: CASTKSTQGAYNERFF. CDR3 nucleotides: TGTGCCAGCACCAAAAGCACCCAGGGGGCCTACAATGAGCGGTTCTTC.

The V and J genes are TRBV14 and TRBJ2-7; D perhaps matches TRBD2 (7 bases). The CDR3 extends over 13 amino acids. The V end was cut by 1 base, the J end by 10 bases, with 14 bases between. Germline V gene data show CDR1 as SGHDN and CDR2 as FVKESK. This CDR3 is CASSQVGAGAQYF. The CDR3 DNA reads TGTGCCAGCAGCCAAGTTGGGGCGGGGGCCCAGTACTTC.

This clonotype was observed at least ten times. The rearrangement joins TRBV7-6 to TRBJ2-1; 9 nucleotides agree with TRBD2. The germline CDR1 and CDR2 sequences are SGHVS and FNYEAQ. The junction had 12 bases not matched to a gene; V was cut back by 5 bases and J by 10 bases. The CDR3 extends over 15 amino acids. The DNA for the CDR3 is TGTGCCAGCAGCCCCGCGACGGGACTAGCATCCGAGCAGTTCTTC. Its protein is CASSPATGLASEQFF.

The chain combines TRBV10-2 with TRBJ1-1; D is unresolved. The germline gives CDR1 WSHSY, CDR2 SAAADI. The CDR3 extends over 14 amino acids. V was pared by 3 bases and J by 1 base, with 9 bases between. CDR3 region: CASSEGQPNTEAFF. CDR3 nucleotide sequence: TGCGCCAGCAGTGAAGGTCAGCCGAACACTGAAGCTTTCTTT.

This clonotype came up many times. CDR3 sequence reads: CSVQNPVSAGGHPYEQYF. The CDR3 DNA sequence: TGCAGCGTCCAAAATCCGGTATCAGCGGGGGGCCACCCCTACGAGCAGTACTTC. This rearrangement joins TRBV29-1 to TRBJ2-7; 9 bases agree with TRBD2. J lost 2 bases, V lost 6 bases, and 20 bases had no gene match. CDR3 length: 18 amino acids. Germline V gene lookup returns CDR1 SQVTM and CDR2 ANQGSEA.

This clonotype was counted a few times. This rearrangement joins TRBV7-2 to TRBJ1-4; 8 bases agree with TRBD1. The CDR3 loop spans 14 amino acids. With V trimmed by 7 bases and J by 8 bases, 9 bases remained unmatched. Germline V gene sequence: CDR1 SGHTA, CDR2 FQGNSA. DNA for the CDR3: TGTGCCAGCAACTATCGGACAGGGAACGAAAAACTGTTTTTT. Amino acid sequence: CASNYRTGNEKLFF.

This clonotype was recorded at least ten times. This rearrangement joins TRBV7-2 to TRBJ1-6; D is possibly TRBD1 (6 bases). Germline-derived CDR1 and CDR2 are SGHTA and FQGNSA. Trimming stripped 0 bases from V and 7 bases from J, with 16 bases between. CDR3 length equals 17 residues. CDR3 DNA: TGTGCCAGCAGCTTAGCGATGAGGCAGGGGCCAAATTCACCCCTCCACTTT. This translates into CASSLAMRQGPNSPLHF.